Below, 30 T cell receptor beta chains from the same sample are listed, as sequenced in a study of metastatic and nonmetastatic thyroid tumors. Thyroid surgery had not been preceded by any treatment in any patient. TCRdb re-called the PCR reads via MiXCR. The sample comprises fewer than 40,000 clones, roughly half of which are singletons, and approximately 24% rests with the top ten. Sequencing input: tumor tissue. The receptors shown here come from a male donor with papillary thyroid cancer or a benign thyroid nodule (not recorded which). Some clones in this sample may be carry-over from other donors' samples.

The chain is built from TRBV7-9 and TRBJ1-5, with 7 bases identical to TRBD1. Trimming removed 5 bases from V and 6 bases from J; junction bases left unmatched: 4. Per germline, CDR1 SEHNR and CDR2 FQNEAQ (reference sequence). The CDR3 loop spans 13 amino acids. The CDR3 here is CASSMTGLQPQHF. The CDR3 DNA is TGTGCCAGCAGCATGACAGGGCTTCAGCCCCAGCATTTT. The full variable domain, its missing parts supplied by reference TRBV7-9 and TRBJ1-5, is DTGVSQNPRHKITKRGQNVTFRCDPISEHNRLYWYRQTLGQGPEFLTYFQNEAQLEKSRLLSDRFSAERPKGSFSTLEIQRTEQGDSAMYLCASSMTGLQPQHFGDGTRLSIL.

This clone has just a few counts. This chain connects TRBV6-1 to TRBJ1-2; D gene unclear. There are 13 residues in the CDR3. V dropped 6 bases and J dropped 5 bases, with 13 bases sitting between them. Germline V gene data show CDR1 as MNHNS and CDR2 as SASEGT. CDR3 sequence reads: CASRRPPEYGYTF. The CDR3 DNA reads TGTGCCAGCAGGAGACCCCCGGAATATGGCTACACCTTC.

In its sample, this clone was seen a few times. The chain employs TRBV7-2 and TRBJ2-7; the D is unclear. From germline, CDR1 is SGHTA and CDR2 FQGNSA. The CDR3 loop spans 12 amino acids. V gave up 3 bases and J gave up 3 bases, with 6 bases separating them. The CDR3 nucleotides read TGTGCCAGCAGCTTTGCCCTCTACGAGCAGTACTTC. Its protein is CASSFALYEQYF.

This rearrangement joins TRBV20-1 to TRBJ1-1, with TRBD1 matching over 10 bases. CDR3 length: 16 amino acids. Germline V lookup: CDR1 DFQATT, CDR2 SNEGSKA (reference sequence). The ends lost 3 bases at V and 4 bases at J; junction bases unmatched: 11. Here the CDR3 DNA reads TGCAGTGCTAGTGAGCTTGGGACAGGGGATTTCACTGAAGCTTTCTTT. This gives the protein CSASELGTGDFTEAFF.

The J gene is TRBJ2-1, the V gene TRBV4-1; TRBD1 aligns across 8 bases. Germline assignment: CDR1 MGHRA and CDR2 YSYEKL. The length of the CDR3 is 19 residues. Unmatched junction bases numbered 10, after V lost 0 bases and J lost 0 bases. The CDR3 DNA sequence: TGCGCCAGCAGCCAAGATAGGGACAGGCAATTGAGCTCCTACAATGAGCAGTTCTTC. It yields the protein CASSQDRDRQLSSYNEQFF.

There are a few counts of this clone. The chain joins TRBV28 to TRBJ1-4; possible D gene TRBD1, 5 bases. V was shortened by 3 bases and J by 8 bases, with 13 bases between the two germline ends. Germline V CDR1 and CDR2: MDHEN, SYDVKM. The CDR3 contains 14 residues. The CDR3 sequence is CASSFGDGSEKLFF. The CDR3 region has the DNA TGTGCCAGCAGTTTTGGGGACGGGAGCGAAAAACTGTTTTTT.

V is TRBV20-1 and J is TRBJ1-5, with a possible D match to TRBD1 (6 bases). Germline CDR1 reads DFQATT; CDR2 reads SNEGSKA (reference sequence). V gave up 3 bases and J gave up 1 base, with 16 bases separating them. The CDR3 consists of 16 residues. CDR3 nucleotide sequence: TGCAGTGCTAGGGGAGCAGGGGAGTTAAGCAATCAGCCCCAGCATTTT. Amino acid sequence: CSARGAGELSNQPQHF.

The V gene is TRBV6-5, the J gene TRBJ1-1; D remains unclear. Germline loops: CDR1 MNHEY, CDR2 SVGAGI. Deletions cut 0 bases from V and 1 base from J, with 15 bases between. CDR3 length equals 17 residues. The CDR3 sequence: CASSYSNPAFGNTEAFF. The CDR3 region has the DNA TGTGCCAGCAGTTACTCGAATCCCGCTTTCGGGAACACTGAAGCTTTCTTT.

The chain carries TRBV5-1 and TRBJ1-2; D is perhaps TRBD1 (5 bases). Trimming stripped 0 bases from V and 4 bases from J, with 13 bases between. CDR1 and CDR2 from the germline V gene are SGHRS and YFSETQ. This CDR3 is built from 15 residues. This CDR3 reads CASSLDRPLGYGYTF. The CDR3 DNA reads as TGCGCCAGCAGCTTGGACAGGCCCTTAGGCTATGGCTACACCTTC.

This clone was picked up a small number of times. V gene TRBV12-5 combines with J gene TRBJ2-2; no clear D gene. The length of the CDR3 is 14 residues. Trimming removed 8 bases at V and 0 bases at J, with 10 bases between. The germline CDR1 and CDR2 sequences are LGHNT and FRNRAP. The CDR3 loop is CASREPPNTGELFF. The CDR3 DNA follows: TGTGCTAGTCGAGAACCACCGAACACCGGGGAGCTGTTTTTT. The whole variable domain, filled in from reference TRBV12-5 and TRBJ2-2, reads DARVTQTPRHKVTEMGQEVTMRCQPILGHNTVFWYRQTMMQGLELLAYFRNRAPLDDSGMPKDRFSAEMPDATLATLKIQPSEPRDSAVYFCASREPPNTGELFFGEGSRLTVL.

This clone has a handful of counts. The chain carries TRBV28 and TRBJ2-3; the D gene is possibly TRBD1 (5 bases). CDR3 length: 16 amino acids. From germline, CDR1 is MDHEN and CDR2 SYDVKM. V was trimmed by 4 bases and J by 2 bases, leaving 16 bases between them. For the CDR3, the DNA is TGTGCCAGCAGTTCCCCCGGCAGGGTTTACACAGATACGCAGTATTTT. Translating gives CASSSPGRVYTDTQYF.

The chain couples TRBV30 to TRBJ1-2; no definite D call. Per germline, CDR1 GTSNPN and CDR2 SVGIG (reference sequence). The CDR3 sequence is 13 residues long. The V end lost 1 base, the J end lost 7 bases, and 13 bases lay between the germline ends. CDR3 sequence (DNA): TGTGCCTGGAGTGACTCCTTTGGATCTGGCTACACCTTC. It is translated as CAWSDSFGSGYTF.

The rearrangement uses TRBV6-1 and TRBJ2-3; D might be TRBD2 (6 bases). V lost 2 bases to trimming and J lost 7 bases, with 10 bases between them. Germline CDR1 is MNHNS and CDR2 is SASEGT. The CDR3 covers 13 residues. In nucleotides, the CDR3 is TGTGCCAGCAGTGAATTGCGGGATTATACGCAGTATTTT. Translated, it gives CASSELRDYTQYF.

The chain carries TRBV11-2 and TRBJ2-3; 7 bases are a match to TRBD2. Losses at the gene ends were 2 bases for V and 0 bases for J; bases not matched to a gene: 2. This CDR3 contains 15 residues. The germline CDR1 and CDR2 sequences are SGHAT and FQNNGV. DNA for the CDR3: TGTGCCAGCAGCTTACGGGACTATAGCACAGATACGCAGTATTTT. It translates to CASSLRDYSTDTQYF.

In its sample, this clone was seen a few times. J is TRBJ1-1 and V is TRBV15; no clear D gene. The CDR3 extends over 16 amino acids. Germline V lookup: CDR1 LNHNV, CDR2 YYDKDF (reference sequence). V lost 0 bases to trimming and J lost 2 bases, with 13 bases between them. As DNA, the CDR3 is TGTGCCACCAGCAGAGATATTCGAGGGCTCAACACTGAAGCTTTCTTT. It yields the protein CATSRDIRGLNTEAFF.

The V gene is TRBV12-3 or TRBV12-4, the J gene TRBJ2-2, with 13 bases matching TRBD2. The CDR3 is 15 amino acids. Trimming cost V 5 bases and J 6 bases; bases outside gene matches: 3. The CDR3 sequence: CASSTSGRASGELFF. CDR3 DNA sequence: TGTGCCAGCAGTACTAGCGGGAGGGCCTCCGGGGAGCTGTTTTTT.

This clone showed up just a few times. The chain joins TRBV7-9 to TRBJ2-1, with a tentative D call TRBD2 (5 bases). The germline CDR1 and CDR2 sequences are SEHNR and FQNEAQ (reference sequence). This CDR3 comprises 12 residues. V lost 2 bases to trimming and J lost 9 bases, with 8 bases between them. In DNA form, the CDR3 reads TGTGCCAGCAGCTTAACGGCGGGTGAGCAGTTCTTC. Its translation is CASSLTAGEQFF.

This clone was seen more than once but under ten times. The rearrangement joins TRBV28 to TRBJ1-4; D is ambiguous. This CDR3 contains 12 residues. Germline assignment: CDR1 MDHEN and CDR2 SYDVKM. V gave up 5 bases and J gave up 8 bases, with 9 bases separating them. The CDR3 nucleotides are TGTGCCAGCAGTCCCCGACGGGAAAAACTGTTTTTT. Its protein is CASSPRREKLFF.

This chain links TRBV3-1 with TRBJ1-2; a possible D gene is TRBD1 (5 bases). Trimming cost V 1 base and J 8 bases, with 14 bases left between them. Looked up from germline, CDR1 is LGHDT and CDR2 is YNNKEL (reference sequence). The CDR3 has 14 residues. The CDR3 sequence is CASSQVSGKGGYTF. CDR3 coding DNA: TGTGCCAGCAGCCAAGTGTCAGGGAAAGGCGGCTACACCTTC.

This sequence joins TRBV19 and TRBJ2-1; no definite D call. The CDR3 totals 14 residues. Germline CDR1 is LNHDA and CDR2 is SQIVND (reference sequence). V was cut by 6 bases and J by 0 bases, with 9 bases left in between. The CDR3 loop is CASRSQSSYNEQFF. The CDR3 DNA is TGTGCCAGTAGATCACAGAGCTCCTACAATGAGCAGTTCTTC.

The rearrangement uses TRBV5-4 and TRBJ2-7; 9 positions agree with TRBD1. CDR1 and CDR2 from the germline V gene are SGHNT and YYREEE (reference sequence). This CDR3 comprises 16 residues. V trimming: 6 bases; J trimming: 1 base; junction bases outside the gene matches: 11. The chain's CDR3 is CASKTGVGQGSYEQYF. The CDR3 nucleotides read TGTGCCAGCAAAACGGGGGTGGGACAGGGATCCTACGAGCAGTACTTC.

The CDR3 DNA sequence: TGTGCCAGTCAGACAGGGAGGGTCACTGAAGCTTTCTTT. This encodes CASQTGRVTEAFF. The chain has TRBV28 and TRBJ1-1; TRBD1 aligns across 7 bases. The J segment lost 4 bases and the V segment lost 9 bases, leaving 8 bases of the junction unmatched. Germline CDR1 reads MDHEN; CDR2 reads SYDVKM. The CDR3 totals 13 residues.

This clone has just a few counts. This rearrangement joins TRBV19 to TRBJ1-3; 8 nucleotides agree with TRBD1. Trimming removed 7 bases from V and 4 bases from J; junction bases left unmatched: 6. The CDR3 loop spans 14 amino acids. CDR1 and CDR2 from the germline V gene are LNHDA and SQIVND (reference sequence). The CDR3 loop reads CASNQGAQGNTIYF. CDR3 nucleotide sequence: TGTGCCAGTAACCAGGGGGCGCAAGGAAACACCATATATTTT.

This clone was counted between two and nine times. The J gene is TRBJ2-7, the V gene TRBV6-1; D ambiguous. This CDR3 region has 14 residues. CDR1 MNHNS and CDR2 SASEGT come from the germline V gene. V was clipped by 8 bases and J by 0 bases, with 14 bases between them. CDR3 sequence (DNA): TGTGCCAGCCAACCCCGTGATTACTCCTACGAGCAGTACTTC. Amino acid sequence: CASQPRDYSYEQYF.

This clone was picked up one time. The genes are TRBV11-2 and TRBJ1-5, with 10 bases lining up with TRBD1. This CDR3 has 15 residues. Germline CDR1 and CDR2: SGHAT and FQNNGV. Trimming at V came to 5 bases and at J to 9 bases, leaving 10 bases not matched to a gene. The CDR3 region is CASSAGTGDRMPQHF. The CDR3 coding sequence is TGTGCCAGCAGCGCCGGGACAGGGGACCGTATGCCCCAGCATTTT.

This chain connects TRBV5-8 to TRBJ2-7, with D perhaps being TRBD1 or TRBD2 (5 bases each). Trimming took 2 bases from V and 6 from J, leaving 18 bases between them. Germline V gene data show CDR1 as SGHTS and CDR2 as YDEGEE. This CDR3 is built from 15 residues. The CDR3 reads CASSFPGTHGGEQYF. The CDR3 DNA follows: TGTGCCAGCAGCTTTCCCGGGACCCATGGGGGCGAGCAGTACTTC.

The CDR3 DNA reads TGTGCCAGCAGCTGGGGGGAGGTTTTCTACAATGAGCAGTTCTTC. As protein: CASSWGEVFYNEQFF. The gene calls are TRBV11-2 and TRBJ2-1; TRBD2 might be the D (6 bases). CDR1 is SGHAT, CDR2 FQNNGV, per germline. The CDR3 runs 15 residues. V was cut by 4 bases and J by 3 bases, with 13 bases left in between.

The V call is TRBV11-1, the J call TRBJ2-1; 7 nucleotides agree with TRBD1. Germline V CDR1 and CDR2: SGHAT, FQDESV (reference sequence). The CDR3 contains 16 residues. V was clipped by 6 bases and J by 8 bases; unmatched bases: 16. The DNA for the CDR3 is TGTGCCAGCAGTAGACGCCCGACAGGGTTTGTAGATGAGCAGTTCTTC. Translated, it gives CASSRRPTGFVDEQFF.

The CDR3 sequence is CASSLGSSRTNEQFF. The CDR3 nucleotides are TGTGCCAGCAGCTTAGGATCTAGCAGGACTAATGAGCAGTTCTTC. The chain links TRBV11-2 to TRBJ2-1; possible D gene TRBD2, 5 bases. The CDR3 has 15 amino acids. Germline V lookup: CDR1 SGHAT, CDR2 FQNNGV. Trimming removed 1 base at V and 7 bases at J, with 14 bases between.

The rearrangement uses TRBV3-1 and TRBJ2-7; 9 bases agree with TRBD1. This CDR3 has 14 amino acids. V was pared by 4 bases and J by 7 bases, with 8 bases of the junction left unmatched. CDR1 is LGHDT, CDR2 YNNKEL, per germline (reference sequence). The CDR3: CASSRGQGQGEQYF. CDR3 sequence (DNA): TGTGCCAGCAGCCGGGGACAGGGACAAGGGGAGCAGTACTTC.